The 3 T cell receptor beta chains presented below share a single source sample, sequenced in a study of control samples from healthy donors and cancer patients. Some clones are missing from TCRdb's copy, which holds only in-frame ones; the method was immunoSEQ multiplex PCR. The data show 170,000 or so clones, with around nine tenths seen just once and approximately 1.4% held by the top ten. Material for sequencing was blood. The receptors were gathered from a man aged 25 to 45 in good health.

The CDR3 sequence is CASSLPGQPRTEAFF. Here the CDR3 DNA reads TGTGCCAGCAGCTTACCAGGACAACCCCGCACTGAAGCTTTCTTT. This sequence joins TRBV11-2 and TRBJ1-1, with TRBD1 as a possible D gene (5 bases). The CDR3 covers 15 residues. The germline CDR1 and CDR2 sequences are SGHAT and FQNNGV. The V end was cut by 2 bases, the J end by 4 bases, with 14 bases between.

V gene TRBV6-6 combines with J gene TRBJ2-7; 10 nucleotides agree with TRBD1. CDR1 and CDR2 from the germline V gene are MNHNY and SVGAGI (reference sequence). The CDR3 loop spans 15 amino acids. J lost 2 bases, V lost 6 bases, and 7 bases had no gene match. The CDR3 bases are TGTGCCAGCAGGACAGGGGGCTTCAACGCCTACGAGCAGTACTTC. Translated: CASRTGGFNAYEQYF.

This chain uses TRBV10-2 with TRBJ2-5; the D is unclear. The CDR3 length is 13 residues. Germline assignment: CDR1 WSHSY and CDR2 SAAADI. V was shortened by 7 bases and J by 1 base, with 10 bases between the two germline ends. The CDR3 sequence: CASKRRRQETQYF. The CDR3 nucleotides are TGCGCCAGCAAACGTCGGCGCCAAGAGACCCAGTACTTC.